A single sample gave rise to the 14 T cell receptor beta chains below, sequenced in a study of shared clonotypes between healthy human individuals. Using immunoSEQ multiplex PCR, the repertoire was profiled, and TCRdb retains in-frame clones only, with some absent. The sample has a few million clones; just over 90% are singletons. Material: naive CD4+ T cells sorted from blood. Subset indicated: CD45RA+ positively selected. The receptor source for this set is a man aged 18 to 30 in good health.

As for this clone: This sample includes further DNA sequences coding for the same CDR3. The chain is built from TRBV5-1 and TRBJ2-7; D possibly uses TRBD1 or TRBD2 (5 bases each). Deletions cut 1 base from V and 2 bases from J, with 10 bases between. Germline-derived CDR1 and CDR2 are SGHRS and YFSETQ. The CDR3 runs to 14 residues. CDR3 sequence (DNA): TGCGCCAGCAGCTTGAGTGGGACCACCTACGAGCAGTACTTC. Residues: CASSLSGTTYEQYF.

This chain connects TRBV28 to TRBJ1-4; 9 bases align to TRBD1. This CDR3 contains 15 residues. Losses at the gene ends were 5 bases for V and 8 bases for J; bases not matched to a gene: 9. Germline V CDR1 and CDR2: MDHEN, SYDVKM. CDR3 residues: CASSVSGTGPEKLFF. The CDR3 DNA sequence: TGTGCCAGCAGTGTCTCCGGGACAGGGCCAGAAAAACTGTTTTTT.

The chain couples TRBV5-1 to TRBJ2-2; 9 bases line up with TRBD1. Per the germline V gene, CDR1 is SGHRS and CDR2 is YFSETQ. The CDR3 extends over 12 amino acids. V lost 7 bases and J lost 7; bases outside the gene matches: 2. The CDR3 reads CASRTGVGELFF. CDR3 nucleotide sequence: TGCGCCAGCCGGACAGGGGTCGGGGAGCTGTTTTTT.

The chain carries TRBV7-8 and TRBJ1-1; D unclear. Deletions cut 2 bases from V and 0 bases from J, with 7 bases between. The CDR3 spans 14 residues. Germline V gene lookup returns CDR1 SGHVS and CDR2 FQNEAQ. CDR3 in amino acids: CASSLSQMNTEAFF. Here the CDR3 DNA reads TGTGCCAGCAGCTTATCACAGATGAACACTGAAGCTTTCTTT. The full variable domain, completed using reference TRBV7-8 and TRBJ1-1, is GAGVSQSPRYKVAKRGQDVALRCDPISGHVSLFWYQQALGQGPEFLTYFQNEAQLDKSGLPSDRFFAERPEGSVSTLKIQRTQQEDSAVYLCASSLSQMNTEAFFGQGTRLTVV.

This clone has just a few counts. The CDR3 is CASSDQDRTSGYTF. CDR3 bases: TGTGCCAGCAGTGACCAGGACAGGACGTCTGGCTACACCTTC. The V and J genes are TRBV25-1 and TRBJ1-2; 7 bases fit TRBD1. Unmatched junction bases numbered 8, after V lost 3 bases and J lost 7 bases. CDR3 length: 14 residues. Per the germline V gene, CDR1 is MGHDK and CDR2 is SYGVNS.

V gene TRBV28 combines with J gene TRBJ1-6; D may be TRBD1 (5 bases). Germline loops: CDR1 MDHEN, CDR2 SYDVKM. V shed 6 bases and J shed 5 bases, with 20 bases lying between them. There are 17 residues in the CDR3. This CDR3 reads CASRGTGTNWNNSPLHF. In nucleotides, the CDR3 is TGTGCCAGCAGAGGAACCGGGACTAATTGGAATAATTCACCCCTCCACTTT.

This chain uses TRBV7-8 with TRBJ1-4, with 7 bases aligning to TRBD1. CDR1 SGHVS and CDR2 FQNEAQ come from the germline V gene. The CDR3 consists of 15 residues. After removal of 0 bases from V and 5 bases from J, the junction contained 3 bases not matched to a gene. The CDR3, as DNA: TGTGCCAGCAGCTTAGCCGGGACAGCGAATGAAAAACTGTTTTTT. Protein sequence: CASSLAGTANEKLFF.

The chain carries TRBV11-3 and TRBJ1-3, with D possibly being TRBD1 (6 bases). CDR3 length: 14 amino acids. Trimming removed 1 base from V and 4 bases from J, with 8 bases in between. Germline assignment: CDR1 SGHNT and CDR2 YENEEA. CDR3 DNA sequence: TGTGCCAGCAGCTTAGCAGGGGTCGGAAACACCATATATTTT. As protein: CASSLAGVGNTIYF.

The chain couples TRBV7-2 to TRBJ1-3; 9 nucleotides match TRBD1. The CDR3 has 14 amino acids. V was pared by 3 bases and J by 9 bases, with 6 bases of the junction left unmatched. From germline, CDR1 is SGHTA and CDR2 FQGNSA. The CDR3 nucleotides read TGTGCCAGCAGCTTCCGGGACAGGGTATCCACCATATATTTT. Its protein product is CASSFRDRVSTIYF. Looking up the rest from reference TRBV7-2 and TRBJ1-3 gives the full variable domain: GAGVSQSPSNKVTEKGKDVELRCDPISGHTALYWYRQSLGQGLEFLIYFQGNSAPDKSGLPSDRFSAERTGGSVSTLTIQRTQQEDSAVYLCASSFRDRVSTIYFGEGSWLTVV.

The gene calls are TRBV5-8 and TRBJ1-4, with TRBD1 as a possible D gene (6 bases). CDR1 and CDR2 (germline): SGHTS, YDEGEE. CDR3 length: 15 residues. V was pared by 0 bases and J by 7 bases, with 13 bases between. CDR3 coding DNA: TGTGCCAGCAGCTTGGCCGGGGGGCGCGTTGAAAAACTGTTTTTT. Its translation is CASSLAGGRVEKLFF.

The genes are TRBV28 and TRBJ2-7, with a weak D call TRBD1 (5 bases). Germline V CDR1 and CDR2: MDHEN, SYDVKM. With 10 bases removed from V and 5 bases from J, the gap between germline ends came to 18 bases. The CDR3 totals 13 residues. CDR3: CATGRDSVNEQYF. As DNA, the CDR3 is TGTGCCACCGGCAGGGATTCTGTCAACGAGCAGTACTTC.

Regarding this clone: The same CDR3 can be traced to other DNA sequences in this sample. The chain carries TRBV7-9 and TRBJ1-1, with D unresolved. Trimming pared 5 bases from V and 5 bases from J, leaving 12 bases between. The CDR3 loop spans 13 amino acids. Per the germline V gene, CDR1 is SEHNR and CDR2 is FQNEAQ (reference sequence). CDR3 loop: CASSPPTGTEAFF. The CDR3 nucleotides read TGTGCCAGCAGCCCCCCGACGGGGACTGAAGCTTTCTTT. Based on the CDR3 plus reference TRBV7-9 and TRBJ1-1, the full variable domain is DTGVSQNPRHKITKRGQNVTFRCDPISEHNRLYWYRQTLGQGPEFLTYFQNEAQLEKSRLLSDRFSAERPKGSFSTLEIQRTEQGDSAMYLCASSPPTGTEAFFGQGTRLTVV.

This clone was seen only once. This chain uses TRBV2 with TRBJ2-5; D gene ambiguous. CDR3 length: 12 residues. V lost 4 bases and J lost 2, with 5 bases in between. CDR1 SNHLY and CDR2 FYNNEI come from the germline V gene. This chain's CDR3 is CASSVVQETQYF. The CDR3 region has the DNA TGTGCCAGCAGTGTTGTACAAGAGACCCAGTACTTC. The full variable domain, completed using reference TRBV2 and TRBJ2-5, is EPEVTQTPSHQVTQMGQEVILRCVPISNHLYFYWYRQILGQKVEFLVSFYNNEISEKSEIFDDQFSVERPDGSNFTLKIRSTKLEDSAMYFCASSVVQETQYFGPGTRLLVL.

This clone was seen a few times. The rearrangement links TRBV20-1 to TRBJ1-2; tentative D call: TRBD1 (5 bases). The ends were cut back, 5 bases at V and 10 bases at J, with 14 bases in the middle. The CDR3 sequence is 11 residues long. Germline V gives CDR1 DFQATT, CDR2 SNEGSKA (reference sequence). CDR3 sequence: CSAAGRDDYTF. The DNA of the CDR3 is TGCAGTGCTGCGGGCCGGGACGACTACACCTTC.